The clone carrying this T cell receptor beta chain was detected only once. Its matching antigen is unknown. Assay: immunoSEQ multiplex PCR; the TCRdb copy retains only in-frame clones and omits some. The repertoire holds some 800,000 clones, around 92% seen once, with around 24% in the top ten. The data belong to a study of shared clonotypes between healthy human individuals. Study-wide results and limits: A handful of donors showed sharing of approximately 5% of naive CD4 clonotypes. Limitation of the genetic and exposure-history diversity represented came from the few donors. Memory subsets generally showed lower estimated richness than naive subsets. Rarefaction demonstrated incomplete sorted-subset sequencing despite large depth.

CD45RO-negative, CCR7-positively selected cells formed the naive CD8 fraction, excluding terminally differentiated effector memory CD45RA+ cells. V was pared by 10 bases and J by 5 bases, with 15 bases between. The V gene's germline CDR1 is SEHNR and CDR2 FQNEAQ (reference sequence). The CDR3 has 12 amino acids. This rearrangement joins TRBV7-9 to TRBJ2-7; the D is unclear. The sample consisted of naive CD8+ T cells sorted from blood. The TCR was taken from a man aged 25 to 45 in good health. CDR3 nucleotides: TGTGCCACCGCTCCAGGAACCGACGAGCAGTACTTC. Translating it yields CATAPGTDEQYF.